The 25 T cell receptor beta chains reported below all come from one sample, sequenced in a study of OX40 agonist ivuxolimab in advanced cancers. Libraries were prepared by immunoSEQ multiplex PCR; TCRdb keeps only in-frame clonotypes and omits some of them. The profile covers about 59,000 clones, with approximately 91% appearing a single time and about 0.71% taken by the ten largest. Sample: CD4+ or CD8+ T cells sorted from blood, taken in a trial of the OX40 agonist ivuxolimab. Receptors were obtained from an adult with an advanced solid tumor such as melanoma, head and neck, liver or kidney cancer.

J is TRBJ1-1 and V is TRBV6-4, with D unclear. The CDR3 is 13 residues long. V gave up 4 bases and J gave up 2 bases, with 8 bases separating them. Looked up from germline, CDR1 is MRHNA and CDR2 is SNTAGT. CDR3 region: CASSVTPNTEAFF. In DNA form, the CDR3 reads TGTGCCAGCAGTGTGACGCCCAACACTGAAGCTTTCTTT.

The V gene is TRBV6-5, the J gene TRBJ1-1; D is ambiguous. This CDR3 spans 14 amino acids. V shed 2 bases and J shed 2 bases, with 9 bases lying between them. Germline CDR1 and CDR2: MNHEY and SVGAGI. CDR3 sequence (DNA): TGTGCCAGCAGTTACGGGGAGGGAAACACTGAAGCTTTCTTT. Encoded protein: CASSYGEGNTEAFF.

The chain combines TRBV19 with TRBJ2-1; the match to TRBD2 covers 8 bases. This CDR3 has 20 amino acids. CDR1 is LNHDA and CDR2 is SQIVND in the germline V gene (reference sequence). Losses at the gene ends were 2 bases for V and 0 bases for J; bases not matched to a gene: 15. CDR3 bases: TGTGCCAGTAGTATATGGATGCGAGTTAGCGGGGTTAGCTCCTACAATGAGCAGTTCTTC. It codes for CASSIWMRVSGVSSYNEQFF.

The chain links TRBV10-1 to TRBJ2-1; D not resolved. CDR3 length equals 16 residues. The V end lost 8 bases, the J end lost 4 bases, and 21 bases lay between the germline ends. From germline, CDR1 is WNHNN and CDR2 SYGVQD (reference sequence). CDR3 region: CASPPRRYGIYNEQFF. The CDR3 DNA sequence: TGCGCCAGCCCCCCGAGGCGCTATGGGATTTACAATGAGCAGTTCTTC.

The chain is built from TRBV15 and TRBJ2-3; TRBD1 might be the D (6 bases). The CDR3 has 14 residues. Trimming shortened V by 3 bases and J by 5 bases, and 12 bases separated the two germline ends. Germline CDR1 and CDR2: LNHNV and YYDKDF (reference sequence). CDR3 coding DNA: TGTGCCACCAGCAGGTTGGACAGTCAAGATACGCAGTATTTT. Amino acids: CATSRLDSQDTQYF.

The genes are TRBV7-9 and TRBJ2-7; no firm D call. The V gene's germline CDR1 is SEHNR and CDR2 FQNEAQ (reference sequence). V lost 8 bases and J lost 6, with 11 bases in between. The CDR3 spans 11 residues. This CDR3 is CASSSPREQYF. The CDR3 DNA sequence: TGTGCCAGCTCTTCCCCCCGCGAGCAGTACTTC.

The chain links TRBV5-1 to TRBJ2-7, with 11 bases fitting TRBD1. Germline V gene data show CDR1 as SGHRS and CDR2 as YFSETQ. The CDR3 has 14 residues. Trimming cost V 1 base and J 6 bases; bases outside gene matches: 3. The DNA of the CDR3 is TGCGCCAGCAGCTTGAGGACAGGGGGCCTCGAGCAGTACTTC. This gives the protein CASSLRTGGLEQYF.

V is TRBV7-9 and J is TRBJ2-2; D is undetermined. Trimming cost V 5 bases and J 5 bases, with 9 bases left between them. The germline V gene encodes CDR1 SEHNR and CDR2 FQNEAQ (reference sequence). The CDR3 covers 13 residues. The CDR3 bases are TGTGCCAGCAGCCCAACAGAGACCGGGGAGCTGTTTTTT. Amino acids: CASSPTETGELFF.

The chain carries TRBV7-2 and TRBJ2-7, with 11 bases lining up with TRBD2. This CDR3 region has 18 residues. With V trimmed by 1 base and J by 0 bases, 8 bases remained unmatched. Germline CDR1 SGHTA, CDR2 FQGNSA. CDR3 in DNA: TGTGCCAGCAGCTTAGTGACTAGCGGGGCCGATTTCTCCTACGAGCAGTACTTC. Residues: CASSLVTSGADFSYEQYF.

This chain's CDR3 is CASRRDIEAFF. For the CDR3, the DNA is TGTGCCAGCAGACGGGACATTGAAGCTTTCTTT. The chain is built from TRBV6-5 and TRBJ1-1, with a weak D call TRBD1 (6 bases). The germline V and J ends were trimmed by 6 bases and 7 bases, with 9 bases remaining between them. The CDR3 covers 11 residues. Germline V lookup: CDR1 MNHEY, CDR2 SVGAGI.

Here the CDR3 reads CASSPRGQGGMETQYF. In nucleotides, the CDR3 is TGTGCCAGCAGCCCCCGGGGACAGGGAGGGATGGAGACCCAGTACTTC. The V gene is TRBV11-2, the J gene TRBJ2-5, with 9 bases identical to TRBD1. The CDR3 is 16 amino acids. Germline values: CDR1 SGHAT, CDR2 FQNNGV. The V segment lost 5 bases and the J segment 5 bases; nucleotides outside the gene matches: 12.

This clone was detected a few times. This chain connects TRBV19 to TRBJ2-2; D is perhaps TRBD2 (5 bases). This CDR3 is built from 14 residues. Germline V gene sequence: CDR1 LNHDA, CDR2 SQIVND (reference sequence). Trimming stripped 7 bases from V and 6 bases from J, with 15 bases between. Here the CDR3 reads CASTPQRVPGELFF. DNA for the CDR3: TGTGCCAGTACCCCGCAGAGGGTCCCCGGGGAGCTGTTTTTT.

The chain employs TRBV18 and TRBJ2-3; TRBD1 matches 7 bases. The CDR3 runs to 15 residues. Trimming removed 1 base from V and 4 bases from J; junction bases left unmatched: 5. Germline CDR1 reads KGHSH; CDR2 reads LQKENI. The CDR3 spells CASSPLQGKADTQYF. In DNA form, the CDR3 reads TGTGCCAGCTCACCACTACAGGGGAAAGCAGATACGCAGTATTTT.

The V and J genes are TRBV25-1 and TRBJ2-1, with D hard to call. Trimming removed 3 bases at V and 15 bases at J, with 15 bases between. Germline values: CDR1 MGHDK, CDR2 SYGVNS. The CDR3 loop spans 12 amino acids. Written as DNA, the CDR3 is TGTGCCAGCAGTGACCTCATCGGCCGTTGGTTCTTC. Encoded protein: CASSDLIGRWFF. Full variable domain (outside the CDR3, taken from reference TRBV25-1 and TRBJ2-1): EADIYQTPRYLVIGTGKKITLECSQTMGHDKMYWYQQDPGMELHLIHYSYGVNSTEKGDLSSESTVSRIRTEHFPLTLESARPSHTSQYLCASSDLIGRWFFGPGTRLTVL.

This chain joins TRBV19 and TRBJ1-1; possible D gene TRBD1, 5 bases. The V end lost 4 bases, the J end lost 2 bases, and 14 bases lay between the germline ends. This CDR3 has 15 amino acids. Per the germline V gene, CDR1 is LNHDA and CDR2 is SQIVND (reference sequence). The CDR3 here is CASSTNPGPNTEAFF. In nucleotides, the CDR3 is TGTGCCAGTAGTACCAATCCGGGGCCAAACACTGAAGCTTTCTTT.

The chain uses TRBV6-1 and TRBJ1-4; 7 bases are a match to TRBD1. V was clipped by 8 bases and J by 0 bases; unmatched bases: 6. The CDR3 is made up of 15 amino acids. Germline V gives CDR1 MNHNS, CDR2 SASEGT. CDR3 residues: CASRGQQATNEKLFF. The CDR3 nucleotides read TGTGCCAGCCGGGGACAGCAAGCAACTAATGAAAAACTGTTTTTT.

This clone has a single count. V usage is TRBV28 and J usage is TRBJ1-2; no reliable D call. V was clipped by 4 bases and J by 0 bases, with 6 bases between them. Germline assignment: CDR1 MDHEN and CDR2 SYDVKM. The CDR3 runs to 13 residues. The CDR3 DNA reads TGTGCCAGCAGTTCCCAGCCTAACTATGGCTACACCTTC. Protein: CASSSQPNYGYTF.

V and J are TRBV29-1 and TRBJ2-7; tentative D call: TRBD2 (6 bases). Germline CDR1 is SQVTM and CDR2 is ANQGSEA. V lost 7 bases and J lost 1, with 8 bases in between. CDR3 length equals 11 residues. CDR3 protein: CSAAGSYEQYF. The CDR3 nucleotides are TGCAGCGCAGCGGGTTCCTACGAGCAGTACTTC.

CDR3 residues: CASSGGSHNEQFF. CDR3 bases: TGTGCCAGCAGCGGGGGGTCCCACAATGAGCAGTTCTTC. The J gene is TRBJ2-1, the V gene TRBV6-6, with 7 positions matching TRBD2. Germline-derived CDR1 and CDR2 are MNHNY and SVGAGI (reference sequence). Unmatched junction bases numbered 4, after V lost 6 bases and J lost 5 bases. The CDR3 consists of 13 residues.

This chain joins TRBV7-2 and TRBJ1-1; D is possibly TRBD1 (5 bases). V was shortened by 5 bases and J by 6 bases, with 16 bases between the two germline ends. Germline assignment: CDR1 SGHTA and CDR2 FQGNSA. This CDR3 comprises 14 residues. CDR3 region: CASSPSGGFAEAFF. The CDR3 DNA sequence: TGTGCCAGCAGCCCAAGCGGGGGGTTTGCTGAAGCTTTCTTT. The variable domain in full, with the rest retrieved from reference TRBV7-2 and TRBJ1-1, is GAGVSQSPSNKVTEKGKDVELRCDPISGHTALYWYRQSLGQGLEFLIYFQGNSAPDKSGLPSDRFSAERTGGSVSTLTIQRTQQEDSAVYLCASSPSGGFAEAFFGQGTRLTVV.

This clone has a handful of counts. DNA for the CDR3: TGTGCCAGCAGTCCCCGGGACGGGGAGCTGTTTTTT. Its translation is CASSPRDGELFF. V is TRBV6-6 and J is TRBJ2-2, with D maybe TRBD2 (5 bases). With 5 bases removed from V and 7 bases from J, the gap between germline ends came to 8 bases. The germline V gene has CDR1 MNHNY and CDR2 SVGAGI (reference sequence). This CDR3 has 12 residues.

The chain employs TRBV28 and TRBJ2-5; D is uncertain. With 6 bases removed from V and 5 bases from J, the gap between germline ends came to 16 bases. The CDR3 loop spans 14 amino acids. Germline CDR1 MDHEN, CDR2 SYDVKM. The CDR3 region is CASRETHPPETQYF. The CDR3 DNA reads TGTGCCAGCAGGGAAACCCACCCTCCTGAGACCCAGTACTTC.

The CDR3 DNA is TGTGCCACCAGCAGAGATGATGGTACGCAGTATTTT. It codes for CATSRDDGTQYF. V and J are TRBV15 and TRBJ2-3; D remains unclear. The germline gives CDR1 LNHNV, CDR2 YYDKDF (reference sequence). Trimming cost V 0 bases and J 8 bases, with 6 bases left between them. The length of the CDR3 is 12 residues.

The V call is TRBV5-4, the J call TRBJ2-3, with 7 bases fitting TRBD2. With 5 bases clipped from V and 2 bases from J, the junction kept 8 bases outside the gene matches. CDR3 length: 15 residues. CDR1 and CDR2 from the germline V gene are SGHNT and YYREEE (reference sequence). The CDR3 sequence is CASRAGTTNTDTQYF. The CDR3 DNA is TGTGCCAGCAGGGCCGGGACTACAAACACAGATACGCAGTATTTT. Combining the CDR3 with reference TRBV5-4 and TRBJ2-3 gives the whole variable domain ETGVTQSPTHLIKTRGQQVTLRCSSQSGHNTVSWYQQALGQGPQFIFQYYREEENGRGNFPPRFSGLQFPNYSSELNVNALELDDSALYLCASRAGTTNTDTQYFGPGTRLTVL.

The J gene is TRBJ2-5, the V gene TRBV5-7; D not certain. TRBV5-7 is an open reading frame whose function is uncertain. The V end was cut by 6 bases, the J end by 1 base, with 7 bases between. The CDR3 extends over 12 amino acids. The CDR3 DNA reads TGTGCCAGCAAAGTCCCCCAAGAGACCCAGTACTTC. It translates to CASKVPQETQYF.